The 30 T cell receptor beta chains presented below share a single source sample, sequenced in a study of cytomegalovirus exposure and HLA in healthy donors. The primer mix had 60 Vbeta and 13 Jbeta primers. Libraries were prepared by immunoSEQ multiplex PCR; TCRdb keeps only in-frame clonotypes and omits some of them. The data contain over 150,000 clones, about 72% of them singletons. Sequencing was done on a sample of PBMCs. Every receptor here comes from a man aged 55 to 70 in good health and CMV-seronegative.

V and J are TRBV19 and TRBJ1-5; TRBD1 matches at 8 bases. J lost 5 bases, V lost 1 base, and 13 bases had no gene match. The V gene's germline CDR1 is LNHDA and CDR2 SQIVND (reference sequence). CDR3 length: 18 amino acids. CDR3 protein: CASSIAGLDRVKDQPQHF. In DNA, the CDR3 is TGTGCCAGTAGTATAGCAGGGCTGGACAGGGTGAAGGATCAGCCCCAGCATTTT.

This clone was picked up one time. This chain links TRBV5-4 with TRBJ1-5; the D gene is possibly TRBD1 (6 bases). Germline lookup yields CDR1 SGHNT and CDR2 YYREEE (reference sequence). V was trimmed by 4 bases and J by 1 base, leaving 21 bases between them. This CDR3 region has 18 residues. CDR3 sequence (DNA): TGTGCCAGCAGCCGATTACAAGGGGGGGGTCGCAGCAATCAGCCCCAGCATTTT. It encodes CASSRLQGGGRSNQPQHF.

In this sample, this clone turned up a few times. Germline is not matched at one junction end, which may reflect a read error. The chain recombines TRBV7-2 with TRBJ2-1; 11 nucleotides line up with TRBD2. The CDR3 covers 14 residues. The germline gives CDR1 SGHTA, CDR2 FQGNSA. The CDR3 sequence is CASSVAGGPREQFF. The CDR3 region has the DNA TGTGCCAGCAGCGTAGCGGGAGGGCCGAGGGAGCAGTTCTTC.

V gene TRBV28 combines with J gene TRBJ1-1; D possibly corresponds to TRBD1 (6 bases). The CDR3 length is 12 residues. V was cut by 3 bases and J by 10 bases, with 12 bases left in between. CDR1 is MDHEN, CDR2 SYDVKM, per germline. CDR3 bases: TGTGCCAGCAGTTTTCAGGGGCCACGAGCTTTCTTT. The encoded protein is CASSFQGPRAFF.

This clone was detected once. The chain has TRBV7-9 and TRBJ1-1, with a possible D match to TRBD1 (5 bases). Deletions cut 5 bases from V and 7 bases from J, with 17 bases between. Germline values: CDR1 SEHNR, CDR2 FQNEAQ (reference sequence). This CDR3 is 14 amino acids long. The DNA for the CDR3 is TGTGCCAGCAGCCCGCCGGGGGAAGGGTTTGAAGCTTTCTTT. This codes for CASSPPGEGFEAFF.

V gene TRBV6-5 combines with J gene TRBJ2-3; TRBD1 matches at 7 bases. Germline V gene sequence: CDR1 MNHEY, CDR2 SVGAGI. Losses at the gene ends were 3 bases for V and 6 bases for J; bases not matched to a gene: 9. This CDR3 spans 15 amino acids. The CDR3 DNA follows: TGTGCCAGCAGTTATTCCGGGACAGCCATCGATACGCAGTATTTT. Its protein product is CASSYSGTAIDTQYF.

CDR3: CASSVSVNQPQHF. In DNA form, the CDR3 reads TGTGCCAGTAGTGTTTCTGTCAATCAGCCCCAGCATTTT. The chain couples TRBV19 to TRBJ1-5; the D is unclear. Germline V gene lookup returns CDR1 LNHDA and CDR2 SQIVND (reference sequence). The CDR3 loop spans 13 amino acids. Trimming left V 5 bases short and J 3 bases short, with 8 bases between.

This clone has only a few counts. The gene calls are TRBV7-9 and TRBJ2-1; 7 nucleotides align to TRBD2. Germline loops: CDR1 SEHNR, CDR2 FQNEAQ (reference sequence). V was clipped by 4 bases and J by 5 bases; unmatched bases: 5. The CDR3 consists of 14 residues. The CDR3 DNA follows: TGTGCCAGCAGCTCGCAGAGCGGGAACAATGAGCAGTTCTTC. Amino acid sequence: CASSSQSGNNEQFF.

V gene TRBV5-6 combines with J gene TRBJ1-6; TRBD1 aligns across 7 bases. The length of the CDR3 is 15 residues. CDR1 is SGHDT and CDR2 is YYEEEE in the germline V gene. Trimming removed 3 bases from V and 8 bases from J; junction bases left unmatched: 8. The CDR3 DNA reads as TGTGCCAGCAGCTGGGGACAGAATCCTGATTCACCCCTCCACTTT. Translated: CASSWGQNPDSPLHF.

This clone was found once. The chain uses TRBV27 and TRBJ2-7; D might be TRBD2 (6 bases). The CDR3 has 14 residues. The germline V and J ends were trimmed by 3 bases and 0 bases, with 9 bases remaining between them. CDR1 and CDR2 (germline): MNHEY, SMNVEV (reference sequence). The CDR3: CASSFRGISYEQYF. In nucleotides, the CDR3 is TGTGCCAGCAGTTTTCGGGGGATCTCCTACGAGCAGTACTTC.

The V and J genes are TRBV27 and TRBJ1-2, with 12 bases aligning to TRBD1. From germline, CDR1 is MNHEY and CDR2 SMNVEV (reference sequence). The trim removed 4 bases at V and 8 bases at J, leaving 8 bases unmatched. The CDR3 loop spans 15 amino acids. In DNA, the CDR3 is TGTGCCAGCAGTTCTAGGGACAGGGGGCATTGGGGCTACACCTTC. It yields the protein CASSSRDRGHWGYTF.

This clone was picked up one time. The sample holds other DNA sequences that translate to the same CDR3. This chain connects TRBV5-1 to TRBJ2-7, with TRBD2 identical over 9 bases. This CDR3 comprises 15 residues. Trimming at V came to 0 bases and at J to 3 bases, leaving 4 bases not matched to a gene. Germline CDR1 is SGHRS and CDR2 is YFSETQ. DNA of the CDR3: TGCGCCAGCAGCTTGGGGGCTAGCGGGATCTACGAGCAGTACTTC. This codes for CASSLGASGIYEQYF.

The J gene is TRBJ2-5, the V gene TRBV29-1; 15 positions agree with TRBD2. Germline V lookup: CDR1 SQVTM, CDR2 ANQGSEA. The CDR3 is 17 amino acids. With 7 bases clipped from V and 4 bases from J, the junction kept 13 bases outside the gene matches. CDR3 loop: CSATGLAGGPGGETQYF. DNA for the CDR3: TGCAGCGCCACCGGACTAGCGGGAGGGCCGGGTGGAGAGACCCAGTACTTC.

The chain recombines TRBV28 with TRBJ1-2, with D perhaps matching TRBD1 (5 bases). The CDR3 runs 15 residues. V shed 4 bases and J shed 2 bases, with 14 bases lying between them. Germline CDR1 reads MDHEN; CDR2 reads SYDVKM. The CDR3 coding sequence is TGTGCCAGCAGTTCAACGACAGTGATCAACTATGGCTACACCTTC. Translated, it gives CASSSTTVINYGYTF.

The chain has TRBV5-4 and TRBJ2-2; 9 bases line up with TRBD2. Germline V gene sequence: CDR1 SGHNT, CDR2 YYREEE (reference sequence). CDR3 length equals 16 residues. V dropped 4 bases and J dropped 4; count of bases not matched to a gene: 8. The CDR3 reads CASSPPAGGPTGELFF. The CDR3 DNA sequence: TGTGCCAGCAGCCCCCCGGCGGGGGGGCCCACCGGGGAGCTGTTTTTT.

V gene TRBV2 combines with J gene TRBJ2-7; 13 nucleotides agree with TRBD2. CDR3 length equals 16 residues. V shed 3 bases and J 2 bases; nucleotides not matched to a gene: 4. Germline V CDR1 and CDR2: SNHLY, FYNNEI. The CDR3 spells CASSEPGLAGAYEQYF. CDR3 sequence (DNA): TGTGCCAGCAGTGAGCCCGGACTAGCGGGGGCCTACGAGCAGTACTTC.

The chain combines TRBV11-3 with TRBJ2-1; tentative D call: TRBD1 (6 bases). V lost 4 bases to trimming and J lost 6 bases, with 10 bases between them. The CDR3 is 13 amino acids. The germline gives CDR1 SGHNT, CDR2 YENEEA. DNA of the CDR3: TGTGCCAGCAGCTCGGGACAAAGCAATGAGCAGTTCTTC. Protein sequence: CASSSGQSNEQFF.

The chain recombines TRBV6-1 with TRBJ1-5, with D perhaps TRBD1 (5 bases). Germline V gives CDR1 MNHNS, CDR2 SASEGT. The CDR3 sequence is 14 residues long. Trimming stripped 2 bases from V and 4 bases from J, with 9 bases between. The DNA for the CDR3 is TGTGCCAGCAGTGAAAATGGGGGGAATCAGCCCCAGCATTTT. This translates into CASSENGGNQPQHF.

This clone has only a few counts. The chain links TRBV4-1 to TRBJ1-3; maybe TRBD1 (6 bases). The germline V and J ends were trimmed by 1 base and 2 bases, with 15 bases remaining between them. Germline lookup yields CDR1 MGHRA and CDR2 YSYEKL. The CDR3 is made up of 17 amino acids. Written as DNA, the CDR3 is TGCGCCAGCAGCCAAGCTTCAGGGGTAGGGACTGGAAACACCATATATTTT. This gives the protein CASSQASGVGTGNTIYF.

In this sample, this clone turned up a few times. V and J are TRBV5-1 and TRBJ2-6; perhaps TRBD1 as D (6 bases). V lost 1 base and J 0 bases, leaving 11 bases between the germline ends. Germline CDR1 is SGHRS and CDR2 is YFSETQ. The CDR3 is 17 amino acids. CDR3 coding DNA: TGCGCCAGCAGCTTGATGGGACACGTCTCTGGGGCCAACGTCCTGACTTTC. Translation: CASSLMGHVSGANVLTF.

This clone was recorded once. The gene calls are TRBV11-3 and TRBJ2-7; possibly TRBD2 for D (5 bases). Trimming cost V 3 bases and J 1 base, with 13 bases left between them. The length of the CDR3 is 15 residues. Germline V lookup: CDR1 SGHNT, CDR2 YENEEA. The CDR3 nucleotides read TGTGCCAGCAGCTTCCGCGGGTCGACTTCCTACGAGCAGTACTTC. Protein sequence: CASSFRGSTSYEQYF. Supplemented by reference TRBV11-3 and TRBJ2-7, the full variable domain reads EAGVVQSPRYKIIEKKQPVAFWCNPISGHNTLYWYLQNLGQGPELLIRYENEEAVDDSQLPKDRFSAERLKGVDSTLKIQPAELGDSAVYLCASSFRGSTSYEQYFGPGTRLTVT.

As DNA, the CDR3 is TGCGCCAGCAGCCATGAGGGTGGGGGGGGAGAAAACAATGAGCAGTTCTTC. It yields the protein CASSHEGGGGENNEQFF. The genes are TRBV4-1 and TRBJ2-1; 7 bases match TRBD2. V dropped 3 bases and J dropped 5; count of bases not matched to a gene: 13. This CDR3 has 17 amino acids. Germline values: CDR1 MGHRA, CDR2 YSYEKL.

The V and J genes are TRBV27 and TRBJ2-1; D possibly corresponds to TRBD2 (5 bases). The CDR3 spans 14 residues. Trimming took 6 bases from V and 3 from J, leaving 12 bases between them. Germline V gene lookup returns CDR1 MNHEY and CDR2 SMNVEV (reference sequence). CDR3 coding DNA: TGTGCCAGCAGGCAGCCGGGGATCTACAATGAGCAGTTCTTC. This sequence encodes CASRQPGIYNEQFF.

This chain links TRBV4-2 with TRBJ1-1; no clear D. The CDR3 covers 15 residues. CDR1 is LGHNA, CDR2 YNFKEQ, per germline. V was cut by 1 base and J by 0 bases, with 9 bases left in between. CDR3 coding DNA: TGTGCCAGCAGCCAAGGGTCGCCTATGAACACTGAAGCTTTCTTT. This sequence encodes CASSQGSPMNTEAFF.

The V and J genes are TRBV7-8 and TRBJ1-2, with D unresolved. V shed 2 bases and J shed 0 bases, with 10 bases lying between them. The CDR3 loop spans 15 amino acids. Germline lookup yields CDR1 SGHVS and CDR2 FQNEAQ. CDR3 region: CASSLNQLANYGYTF. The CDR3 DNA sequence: TGTGCCAGCAGCTTAAACCAGCTAGCTAACTATGGCTACACCTTC.

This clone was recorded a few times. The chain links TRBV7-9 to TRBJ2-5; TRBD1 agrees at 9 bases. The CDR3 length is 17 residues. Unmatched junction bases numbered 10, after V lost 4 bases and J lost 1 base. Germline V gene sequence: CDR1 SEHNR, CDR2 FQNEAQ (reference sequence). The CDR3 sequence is CASSSIKQGAPQETQYF. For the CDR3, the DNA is TGTGCCAGCAGCTCGATAAAACAGGGGGCGCCCCAAGAGACCCAGTACTTC.

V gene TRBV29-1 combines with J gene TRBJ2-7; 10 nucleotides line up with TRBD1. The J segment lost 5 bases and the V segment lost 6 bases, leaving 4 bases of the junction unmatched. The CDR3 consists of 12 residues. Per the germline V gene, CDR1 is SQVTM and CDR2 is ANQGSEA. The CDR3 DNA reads TGCAGCGTGCGACAGGGGGCGGACGAGCAGTACTTC. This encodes CSVRQGADEQYF.

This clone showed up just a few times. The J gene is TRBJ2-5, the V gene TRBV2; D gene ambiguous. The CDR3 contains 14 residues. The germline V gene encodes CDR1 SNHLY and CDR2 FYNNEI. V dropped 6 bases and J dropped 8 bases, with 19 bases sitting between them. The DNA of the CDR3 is TGTGCCAGCAGCGCTAGAACTCCGACCGGAACCCAGTACTTC. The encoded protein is CASSARTPTGTQYF.

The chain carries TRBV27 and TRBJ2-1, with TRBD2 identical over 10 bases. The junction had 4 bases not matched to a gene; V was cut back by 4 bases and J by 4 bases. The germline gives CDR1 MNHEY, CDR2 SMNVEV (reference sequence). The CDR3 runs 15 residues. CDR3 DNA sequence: TGTGCCAGCAGTTGGGCTAGCGGGGGATACAATGAGCAGTTCTTC. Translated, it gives CASSWASGGYNEQFF.

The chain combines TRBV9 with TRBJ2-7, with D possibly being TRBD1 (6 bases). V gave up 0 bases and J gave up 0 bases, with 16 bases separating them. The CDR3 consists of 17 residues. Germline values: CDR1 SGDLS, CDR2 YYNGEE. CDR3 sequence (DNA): TGTGCCAGCAGCGTAGATCTTTCGGACAGCTTCTCCTACGAGCAGTACTTC. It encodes CASSVDLSDSFSYEQYF.